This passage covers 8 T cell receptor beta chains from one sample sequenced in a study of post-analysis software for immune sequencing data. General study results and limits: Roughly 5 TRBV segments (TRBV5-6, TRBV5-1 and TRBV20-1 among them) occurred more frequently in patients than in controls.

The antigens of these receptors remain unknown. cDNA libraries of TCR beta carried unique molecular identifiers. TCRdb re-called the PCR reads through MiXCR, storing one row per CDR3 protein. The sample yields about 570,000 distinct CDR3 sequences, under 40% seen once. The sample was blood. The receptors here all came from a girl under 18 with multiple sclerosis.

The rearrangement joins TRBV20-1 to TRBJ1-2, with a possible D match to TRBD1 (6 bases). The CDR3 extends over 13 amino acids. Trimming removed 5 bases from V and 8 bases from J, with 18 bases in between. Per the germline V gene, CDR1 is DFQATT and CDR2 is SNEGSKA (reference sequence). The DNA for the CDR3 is TGCAGTGCTCCCAGACGGGGGGCGCAGGGCTACACCTTC. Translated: CSAPRRGAQGYTF.

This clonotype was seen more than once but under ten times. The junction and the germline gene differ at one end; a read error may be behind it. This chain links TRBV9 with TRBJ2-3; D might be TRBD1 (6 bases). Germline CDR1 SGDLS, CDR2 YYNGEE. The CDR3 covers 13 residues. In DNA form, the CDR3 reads TGTGCCAGCAGCGTCGGACAGACGGATACGCGGTATTTT. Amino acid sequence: CASSVGQTDTRYF.

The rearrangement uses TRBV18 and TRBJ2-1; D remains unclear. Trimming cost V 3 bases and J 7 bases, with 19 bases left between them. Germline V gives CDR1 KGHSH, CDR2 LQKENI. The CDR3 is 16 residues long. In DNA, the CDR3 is TGTGCCAGCTCACCTTTGAGAACACAGCTTAAGAATGAGCAGTTCTTC. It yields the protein CASSPLRTQLKNEQFF.

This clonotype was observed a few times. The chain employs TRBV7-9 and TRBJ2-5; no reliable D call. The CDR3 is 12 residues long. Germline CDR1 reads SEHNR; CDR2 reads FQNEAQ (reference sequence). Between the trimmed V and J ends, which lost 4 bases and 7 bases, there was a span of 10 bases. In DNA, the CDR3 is TGTGCCAGCAGCTACCTACAGCGGACCCAGTACTTC. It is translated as CASSYLQRTQYF.

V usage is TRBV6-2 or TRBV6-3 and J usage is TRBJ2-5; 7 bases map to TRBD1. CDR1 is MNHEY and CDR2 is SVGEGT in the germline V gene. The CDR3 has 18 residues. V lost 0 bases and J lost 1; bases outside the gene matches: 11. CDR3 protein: CASSYSTGLLLGQETQYF. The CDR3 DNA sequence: TGTGCCAGCAGTTACTCGACAGGGCTGTTATTGGGCCAAGAGACCCAGTACTTC.

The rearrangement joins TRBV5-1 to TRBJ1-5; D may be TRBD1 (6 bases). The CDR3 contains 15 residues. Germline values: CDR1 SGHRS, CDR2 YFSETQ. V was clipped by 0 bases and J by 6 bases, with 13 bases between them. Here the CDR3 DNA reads TGCGCCAGCAGCTTGGGGGGGCGCAAGGGTCAGCCCCAGCATTTT. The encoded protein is CASSLGGRKGQPQHF. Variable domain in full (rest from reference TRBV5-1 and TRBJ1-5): KAGVTQTPRYLIKTRGQQVTLSCSPISGHRSVSWYQQTPGQGLQFLFEYFSETQRNKGNFPGRFSGRQFSNSRSEMNVSTLELGDSALYLCASSLGGRKGQPQHFGDGTRLSIL.

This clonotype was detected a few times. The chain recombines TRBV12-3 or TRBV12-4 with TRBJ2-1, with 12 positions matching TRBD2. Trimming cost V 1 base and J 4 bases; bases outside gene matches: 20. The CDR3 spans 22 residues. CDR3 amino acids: CASSLGGAGLAGHTTHYNEQFF. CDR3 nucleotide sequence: TGTGCCAGCAGTTTAGGGGGTGCGGGACTAGCGGGCCACACGACCCATTACAATGAGCAGTTCTTC.

CDR3 coding DNA: TGTGCCAGCAGCTTAGTAGGCCAGGGGCCACAAGATACGCAGTATTTT. This gives the protein CASSLVGQGPQDTQYF. The chain has TRBV7-9 and TRBJ2-3, with D perhaps TRBD1 (6 bases). Between the trimmed V and J ends, which lost 1 base and 5 bases, there was a span of 16 bases. CDR1 is SEHNR, CDR2 FQNEAQ, per germline (reference sequence). The CDR3 sequence is 16 residues long.